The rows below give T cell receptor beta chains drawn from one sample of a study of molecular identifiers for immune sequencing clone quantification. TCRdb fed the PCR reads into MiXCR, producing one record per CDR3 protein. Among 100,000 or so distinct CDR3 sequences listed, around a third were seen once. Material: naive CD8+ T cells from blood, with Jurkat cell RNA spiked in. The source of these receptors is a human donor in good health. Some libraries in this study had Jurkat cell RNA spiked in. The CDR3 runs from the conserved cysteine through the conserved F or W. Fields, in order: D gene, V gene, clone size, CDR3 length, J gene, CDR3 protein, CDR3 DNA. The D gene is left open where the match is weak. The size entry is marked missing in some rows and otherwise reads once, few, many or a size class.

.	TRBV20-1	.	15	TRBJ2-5	CSARDMEAGQETQYF	TGCAGTGCTAGAGATATGGAGGCGGGACAAGAGACCCAGTACTTC
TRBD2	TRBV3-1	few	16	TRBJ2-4	CASSRGTSGRKNIQYF	TGTGCCAGCAGCCGCGGGACTAGCGGCCGAAAAAACATTCAGTACTTC
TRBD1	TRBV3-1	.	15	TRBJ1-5	CASSQGQGAFQPQHF	TGTGCCAGCAGCCAGGGACAGGGGGCGTTTCAGCCCCAGCATTTT
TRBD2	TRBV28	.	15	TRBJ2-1	CASSQGLGSYNEQFF	TGTGCCAGCAGTCAAGGACTAGGCTCCTACAATGAGCAGTTCTTC
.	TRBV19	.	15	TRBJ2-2	CASSNDRTYTGELYF	TGTGCCAGTAGCAACGACAGGACGTACACCGGGGAGCTGTATTTT
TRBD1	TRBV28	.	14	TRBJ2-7	CASDPGTGVFEQYF	TGTGCCAGCGATCCCGGGACAGGGGTTTTCGAGCAGTACTTC
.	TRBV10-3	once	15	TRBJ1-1	CAISESPAMNTEAIF	TGTGCCATCAGTGAGTCGCCAGCCATGAACACTGAAGCTATCTTT
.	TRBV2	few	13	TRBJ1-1	CASTEGVNTEAFF	TGTGCCAGCACGGAAGGGGTGAACACTGAAGCTTTCTTT
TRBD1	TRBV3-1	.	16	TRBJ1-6	CASSQAWGQGRSPLHF	TGTGCCAGCAGCCAAGCTTGGGGACAGGGGAGATCACCCCTCCACTTT
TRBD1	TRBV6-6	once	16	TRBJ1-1	CANSYSMTGGDTEAFF	TGTGCCAACAGTTACTCGATGACAGGGGGCGACACTGAAGCTTTCTTT
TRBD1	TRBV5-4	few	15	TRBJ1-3	CASSQDRDSGNTIYF	TGTGCCAGCAGCCAGGACAGGGACTCTGGAAACACCATATATTTT
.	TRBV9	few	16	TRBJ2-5	CASSEEQYHPKETQYF	TGTGCCAGCAGCGAGGAACAGTATCATCCCAAAGAGACCCAGTACTTC
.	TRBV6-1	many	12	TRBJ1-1	CASSRGQPEAFF	TGTGCCAGCAGTCGGGGTCAGCCTGAAGCTTTCTTT
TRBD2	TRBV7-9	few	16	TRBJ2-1	CASRRTSGSSYNEQFF	TGTGCCAGCAGAAGGACTAGCGGGAGCTCCTACAATGAGCAGTTCTTC
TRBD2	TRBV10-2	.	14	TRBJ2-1	CASNPLAAYNEQFF	TGCGCCAGCAACCCCCTAGCGGCCTACAATGAGCAGTTCTTC
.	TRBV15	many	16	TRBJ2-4	CATSIRELIAKNIQYF	TGTGCCACCAGCATAAGGGAGCTAATAGCCAAAAACATTCAGTACTTC
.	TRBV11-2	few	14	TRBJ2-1	CASSLDSLRDEQFF	TGTGCCAGCAGCTTAGATTCGTTACGGGATGAGCAGTTCTTC
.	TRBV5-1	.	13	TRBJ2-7	CASNLASGSEQYF	TGCGCCAGCAACTTGGCCTCTGGCAGCGAGCAGTACTTC
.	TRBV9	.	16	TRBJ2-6	CASSAVSAPGANVLTF	TGTGCCAGCAGCGCAGTCAGTGCTCCTGGGGCCAACGTCCTGACTTTC
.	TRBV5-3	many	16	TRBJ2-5	CARSLRGTLLMGTQYF	TGTGCCAGAAGCTTGAGGGGAACGCTCCTAATGGGGACCCAGTACTTC
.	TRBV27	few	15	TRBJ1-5	CASSLSATYNQPQHF	TGTGCCAGCAGTTTATCAGCCACTTACAATCAGCCCCAGCATTTT
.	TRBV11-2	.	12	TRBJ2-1	CASSFVPQEQFF	TGTGCCAGCAGCTTCGTCCCCCAGGAGCAGTTCTTC
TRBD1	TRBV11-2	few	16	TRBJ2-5	CASSLVGTGGVETQYF	TGTGCCAGCAGCTTAGTGGGGACAGGGGGTGTGGAGACCCAGTACTTC
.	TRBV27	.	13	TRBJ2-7	CASSFSQVLEQYF	TGTGCCAGCAGTTTTTCACAGGTCCTCGAGCAGTACTTC
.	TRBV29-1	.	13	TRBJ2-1	CSALRWSDNEQFF	TGCAGTGCTCTCCGGTGGTCGGACAATGAGCAGTTCTTC
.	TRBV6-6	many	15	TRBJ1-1	CASSLFGPEDTEAFF	TGTGCCAGCAGTCTCTTCGGACCTGAGGACACTGAAGCTTTCTTT
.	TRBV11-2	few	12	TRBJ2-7	CASSSLRPEQYF	TGTGCCAGCAGCTCCTTAAGACCCGAGCAGTACTTC
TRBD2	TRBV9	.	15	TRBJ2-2	CASGLAGTGTGELFF	TGTGCCAGCGGACTAGCGGGGACGGGGACCGGGGAGCTGTTTTTT
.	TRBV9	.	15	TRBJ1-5	CAGSPFSDSNQPQHF	TGTGCCGGCAGCCCATTCTCCGATAGCAATCAGCCCCAGCATTTT
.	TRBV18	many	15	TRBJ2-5	CASSPPGHSQETQYF	TGTGCCAGCTCACCACCGGGACATAGCCAAGAGACCCAGTACTTC
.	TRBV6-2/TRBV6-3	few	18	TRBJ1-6	CASRGLKDSLQTGSPLHF	TGTGCCAGCAGAGGACTTAAGGACTCCCTTCAGACTGGATCACCCCTCCACTTT
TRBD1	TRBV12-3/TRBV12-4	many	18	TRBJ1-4	CASSSPVRGGQGNEKLFF	TGTGCCAGCAGTTCTCCGGTCCGGGGAGGACAGGGCAATGAAAAACTGTTTTTT
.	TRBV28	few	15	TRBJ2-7	CASSLFGSSVNEQYF	TGTGCCAGCAGTTTATTCGGGAGTAGCGTAAACGAGCAGTACTTC
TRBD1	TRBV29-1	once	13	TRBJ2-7	CGVEGTGGYEQYF	TGCGGCGTTGAAGGGACAGGGGGCTACGAGCAGTACTTC
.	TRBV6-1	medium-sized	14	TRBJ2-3	CASTYSRGTDTQYF	TGTGCCAGCACCTACTCCCGGGGCACAGATACGCAGTATTTT
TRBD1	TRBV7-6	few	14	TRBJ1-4	CASSSNRGSEKLFF	TGTGCCAGCAGCTCTAACAGGGGGAGCGAAAAACTGTTTTTT
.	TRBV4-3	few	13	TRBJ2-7	CASSDYRASEQYF	TGCGCCAGCAGCGATTACAGGGCCTCCGAGCAGTACTTC
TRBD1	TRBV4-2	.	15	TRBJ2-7	CASSQDFQGAYEQNF	TGTGCCAGCAGCCAAGATTTTCAGGGGGCCTACGAGCAGAACTTC
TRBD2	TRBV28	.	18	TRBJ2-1	CASSSPVPGGNSYNEQFF	TGTGCCAGCAGCAGTCCCGTCCCGGGGGGGAATTCCTACAATGAGCAGTTCTTC
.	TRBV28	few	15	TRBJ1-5	CASTLLQGRAQPQHF	TGTGCCAGCACCCTACTACAGGGACGTGCTCAGCCCCAGCATTTT
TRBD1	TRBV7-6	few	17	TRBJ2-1	CASSGQGSSGSYNEQFF	TGTGCCAGCAGCGGACAGGGAAGTAGCGGTTCCTACAATGAGCAGTTCTTC
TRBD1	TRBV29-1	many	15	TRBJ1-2	CSVEQTGGTYYGYTF	TGCAGCGTTGAACAGACAGGGGGAACATACTATGGCTACACCTTC
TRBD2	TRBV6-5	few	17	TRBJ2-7	CASSYLGNSGSSYEQYF	TGTGCCAGCAGTTACCTCGGGAATAGCGGGAGCTCCTACGAGCAGTACTTC
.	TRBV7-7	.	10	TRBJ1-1	CASMGPRAFF	TGTGCCAGCATGGGTCCTAGAGCTTTCTTT
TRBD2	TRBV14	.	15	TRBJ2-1	CASSRWSGASNEQFF	TGTGCCAGCAGCCGCTGGAGCGGGGCCAGCAATGAGCAGTTCTTC
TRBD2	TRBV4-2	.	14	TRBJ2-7	CASRPTSGSGEQYF	TGTGCCAGCAGACCGACTAGCGGGAGTGGCGAGCAGTACTTC
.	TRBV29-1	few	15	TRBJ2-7	CSVEFGQPRHYEQYF	TGCAGCGTTGAGTTCGGGCAGCCAAGACACTACGAGCAGTACTTC
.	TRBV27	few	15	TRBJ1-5	CASSLVNEGNQPQHF	TGTGCCAGCAGTTTAGTCAACGAAGGCAATCAGCCCCAGCATTTT
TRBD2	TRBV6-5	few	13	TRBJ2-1	CASSLAGVGEQFF	TGTGCCAGCAGTTTAGCGGGAGTAGGTGAGCAGTTCTTC
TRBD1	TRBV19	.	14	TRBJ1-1	CASRQGASNTEAFF	TGTGCCAGTCGACAGGGGGCGTCGAACACCGAAGCTTTCTTT
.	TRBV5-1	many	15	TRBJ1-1	CASSIPDGMNTEAFF	TGCGCCAGCAGCATTCCGGACGGAATGAACACTGAAGCTTTCTTT
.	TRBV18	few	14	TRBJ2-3	CASSPENRHDTQYF	TGTGCCAGCTCACCAGAAAATAGGCACGATACGCAGTATTTT
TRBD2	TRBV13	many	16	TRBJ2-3	CASSSTPSGVTDTQYF	TGTGCCAGCAGCTCCACTCCTAGCGGGGTAACAGATACGCAGTATTTT
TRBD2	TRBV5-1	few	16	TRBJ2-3	CASSLVLAGPTDTQYF	TGCGCCAGCAGCTTGGTTCTAGCGGGACCGACAGATACGCAGTATTTT